The 30 T cell receptor beta chains presented below share a single source sample, sequenced in a study of OX40 agonist ivuxolimab in advanced cancers. Repertoires were generated with immunoSEQ multiplex PCR, while TCRdb's copy carries only in-frame clones and drops some. The table lists about 82,000 clones, approximately 89% of them singletons. The input for sequencing was CD4+ or CD8+ T cells sorted from blood, taken in a trial of the OX40 agonist ivuxolimab. Receptors were obtained from an adult with an advanced solid tumor such as melanoma, head and neck, liver or kidney cancer.

V usage is TRBV11-3 and J usage is TRBJ2-7; tentatively, D is TRBD2 (5 bases). Trimming stripped 0 bases from V and 4 bases from J, with 7 bases between. The CDR3 extends over 13 amino acids. CDR1 SGHNT and CDR2 YENEEA come from the germline V gene. CDR3 protein: CASSLDRGYEQYF. CDR3 DNA: TGTGCCAGCAGCTTAGATCGAGGGTACGAGCAGTACTTC.

The CDR3 region has the DNA TGCGCCAGCCTACCACAGGGGGCCCCAAGCGATGGCTACACCTTC. Translation gives CASLPQGAPSDGYTF. V is TRBV5-1 and J is TRBJ1-2, with TRBD1 matching over 9 bases. Germline V gives CDR1 SGHRS, CDR2 YFSETQ. CDR3 length equals 15 residues. The V and J ends lost 7 bases and 6 bases, in that order; junction bases with no gene match: 13.

The chain combines TRBV9 with TRBJ1-2; TRBD1 matches at 9 bases. The CDR3 loop spans 13 amino acids. Per germline, CDR1 SGDLS and CDR2 YYNGEE. V lost 3 bases to trimming and J lost 6 bases; unmatched junction nucleotides: 3. The CDR3 loop reads CASSATGGNGYTF. The CDR3 DNA reads as TGTGCCAGCAGCGCAACAGGGGGCAATGGCTACACCTTC.

V and J are TRBV10-3 and TRBJ2-5; 7 positions match TRBD1. Trimming took 3 bases from V and 4 from J; bases not matched to a gene: 17. CDR1 is ENHRY and CDR2 is SYGVKD in the germline V gene. This CDR3 spans 18 amino acids. DNA for the CDR3: TGTGCCATCAGTGAACCCAATAAGGGACAGCCTGTGGGAGAGACCCAGTACTTC. This encodes CAISEPNKGQPVGETQYF.

This chain connects TRBV25-1 to TRBJ2-1; the match to TRBD2 covers 12 bases. This CDR3 spans 15 amino acids. The J segment lost 7 bases and the V segment lost 6 bases, leaving 7 bases of the junction unmatched. Germline CDR1 MGHDK, CDR2 SYGVNS. The CDR3 sequence is CASRASGGAGNEQFF. Here the CDR3 DNA reads TGTGCCAGCAGGGCTAGCGGGGGGGCAGGTAATGAGCAGTTCTTC.

The sample holds a few counts of this clone. The chain has TRBV28 and TRBJ1-2; possible D gene TRBD1, 5 bases. The CDR3 is 14 residues long. The germline V and J ends were trimmed by 1 base and 7 bases, with 13 bases remaining between them. Germline-derived CDR1 and CDR2 are MDHEN and SYDVKM. CDR3 loop: CASSLLARAGGYTF. The CDR3 nucleotides read TGTGCCAGCAGTTTATTGGCCAGGGCTGGTGGCTACACCTTC.

The chain uses TRBV7-2 and TRBJ1-1, with D perhaps TRBD1 (6 bases). This CDR3 contains 15 residues. The V end was cut by 6 bases, the J end by 7 bases, with 21 bases between. Looked up from germline, CDR1 is SGHTA and CDR2 is FQGNSA. The CDR3 reads CASSTFFRTADEAFF. The CDR3 nucleotides read TGTGCCAGCAGTACATTCTTTAGGACAGCCGATGAAGCTTTCTTT.

CDR3 nucleotide sequence: TGCGCCAGCAGCCAAGATAACAGGGGAAGAAATGAAAAACTGTTTTTT. Its translation: CASSQDNRGRNEKLFF. This chain uses TRBV4-3 with TRBJ1-4; 7 nucleotides line up with TRBD1. The V segment lost 0 bases and the J segment 5 bases; nucleotides outside the gene matches: 6. The germline CDR1 and CDR2 sequences are LGHNA and YSLEER. The CDR3 loop spans 16 amino acids.

This clone was counted between two and nine times. The chain employs TRBV7-9 and TRBJ2-5; D is ambiguous. The CDR3 runs 16 residues. Between the trimmed V and J ends, which lost 2 bases and 2 bases, there was a span of 15 bases. Germline assignment: CDR1 SEHNR and CDR2 FQNEAQ (reference sequence). DNA for the CDR3: TGTGCCAGCAGCTTAAATCTGTTGAGTCGACAAGAGACCCAGTACTTC. Its translation is CASSLNLLSRQETQYF.

This clone was detected once. The gene calls are TRBV19 and TRBJ2-5, with a possible D match to TRBD2 (6 bases). CDR1 LNHDA and CDR2 SQIVND come from the germline V gene (reference sequence). The CDR3 is made up of 15 amino acids. V was cut by 6 bases and J by 2 bases, with 16 bases left in between. The CDR3 protein is CASRGGAGGQETQYF. In nucleotides, the CDR3 is TGTGCCAGTAGGGGAGGTGCCGGGGGACAAGAGACCCAGTACTTC.

This chain connects TRBV9 to TRBJ1-1; D gene uncertain. V lost 3 bases and J 3 bases, leaving 9 bases between the germline ends. Per the germline V gene, CDR1 is SGDLS and CDR2 is YYNGEE. The CDR3 runs to 13 residues. The CDR3 sequence: CASSARRYTEAFF. For the CDR3, the DNA is TGTGCCAGCAGCGCCCGAAGATACACTGAAGCTTTCTTT.

The chain employs TRBV11-3 and TRBJ2-2, with no clear D. In germline, CDR1 is SGHNT, CDR2 YENEEA. The CDR3 runs to 13 residues. V dropped 3 bases and J dropped 4 bases, with 6 bases sitting between them. Here the CDR3 DNA reads TGTGCCAGCAGCTTCGTGAGCACCGGGGAGCTGTTTTTT. Translating it yields CASSFVSTGELFF.

This chain connects TRBV4-2 to TRBJ2-1, with a weak D call TRBD2 (6 bases). Germline-derived CDR1 and CDR2 are LGHNA and YNFKEQ. The CDR3 has 15 amino acids. Trimming shortened V by 1 base and J by 8 bases, and 15 bases separated the two germline ends. The CDR3 region has the DNA TGTGCCAGCAGCCAAGTACAGGACTTAGCGGATGAGCAGTTCTTC. Translation: CASSQVQDLADEQFF.

The chain carries TRBV9 and TRBJ1-1; a weak D match, TRBD1 (5 bases). Germline-derived CDR1 and CDR2 are SGDLS and YYNGEE. The CDR3 length is 14 residues. V was cut by 0 bases and J by 0 bases, with 6 bases left in between. The CDR3 sequence: CASSVDRLNTEAFF. The CDR3 DNA sequence: TGTGCCAGCAGCGTAGACAGGCTGAACACTGAAGCTTTCTTT.

V usage is TRBV11-1 and J usage is TRBJ2-2; no firm D call. Between the trimmed V and J ends, which lost 1 base and 1 base, there was a span of 4 bases. The CDR3 covers 14 residues. From germline, CDR1 is SGHAT and CDR2 FQDESV (reference sequence). CDR3 protein: CASSLGQNTGELFF. The CDR3 DNA reads TGTGCCAGCAGCTTAGGTCAGAACACCGGGGAGCTGTTTTTT.

The V gene is TRBV6-1, the J gene TRBJ1-4, with D uncertain. The germline V gene encodes CDR1 MNHNS and CDR2 SASEGT. This CDR3 has 13 amino acids. Trimming removed 5 bases from V and 7 bases from J, with 11 bases in between. This CDR3 reads CASSPQRGEKLFF. CDR3 DNA: TGTGCCAGCAGTCCGCAGAGAGGTGAAAAACTGTTTTTT.

This chain joins TRBV9 and TRBJ1-1; TRBD1 aligns across 7 bases. Trimming removed 3 bases from V and 1 base from J; junction bases left unmatched: 3. This CDR3 contains 14 residues. The V gene's germline CDR1 is SGDLS and CDR2 YYNGEE. CDR3 region: CASSAGTENTEAFF. The CDR3 nucleotides read TGTGCCAGCAGCGCCGGGACAGAGAACACTGAAGCTTTCTTT.

J is TRBJ2-5 and V is TRBV7-3, with a weak D call TRBD1 (6 bases). CDR1 and CDR2 (germline): SGHTA, FQGTGA. The length of the CDR3 is 13 residues. V lost 2 bases and J 10 bases, leaving 14 bases between the germline ends. CDR3 in amino acids: CASSLPETGGQYF. The CDR3 DNA is TGTGCCAGCAGCTTACCCGAGACAGGTGGCCAGTACTTC.

J is TRBJ1-4 and V is TRBV28; possibly TRBD1 for D (6 bases). The CDR3 consists of 15 residues. Germline V gives CDR1 MDHEN, CDR2 SYDVKM. Trimming took 2 bases from V and 7 from J, leaving 14 bases between them. In DNA, the CDR3 is TGTGCCAGCAGTTTACTCTTTAGAGGGGGTGAAAAACTGTTTTTT. Translation: CASSLLFRGGEKLFF. Full variable domain (rest looked up from reference TRBV28 and TRBJ1-4): DVKVTQSSRYLVKRTGEKVFLECVQDMDHENMFWYRQDPGLGLRLIYFSYDVKMKEKGDIPEGYSVSREKKERFSLILESASTNQTSMYLCASSLLFRGGEKLFFGSGTQLSVL.

The chain carries TRBV7-2 and TRBJ1-4; D is possibly TRBD1 (5 bases). CDR1 and CDR2 (germline): SGHTA, FQGNSA. CDR3 length equals 14 residues. V gave up 3 bases and J gave up 7 bases, with 12 bases separating them. For the CDR3, the DNA is TGTGCCAGCAGCTTGTCCGGGGACGGTGAAAAACTGTTTTTT. Translating it yields CASSLSGDGEKLFF. The full variable domain, in which reference TRBV7-2 and TRBJ1-4 provide the parts outside the CDR3, is GAGVSQSPSNKVTEKGKDVELRCDPISGHTALYWYRQSLGQGLEFLIYFQGNSAPDKSGLPSDRFSAERTGGSVSTLTIQRTQQEDSAVYLCASSLSGDGEKLFFGSGTQLSVL.

The table lists this clone with a few counts. The rearrangement links TRBV2 to TRBJ1-1, with no clear D. The CDR3 has 14 residues. Trimming took 8 bases from V and 1 from J, leaving 14 bases between them. The germline V gene encodes CDR1 SNHLY and CDR2 FYNNEI. CDR3 bases: TGTGCCAGCTGGGCAGGCGATTGGAACACTGAAGCTTTCTTT. This gives the protein CASWAGDWNTEAFF.

The chain couples TRBV19 to TRBJ2-7; no definite D call. The CDR3 sequence is 13 residues long. Germline loops: CDR1 LNHDA, CDR2 SQIVND (reference sequence). With 1 base removed from V and 6 bases from J, the gap between germline ends came to 10 bases. This CDR3 reads CASSIAVGSEQYF. CDR3 nucleotides: TGTGCCAGTAGTATAGCAGTAGGATCCGAGCAGTACTTC.

The rearrangement uses TRBV28 and TRBJ2-7; D unresolved. V was trimmed by 2 bases and J by 2 bases, leaving 13 bases between them. Germline CDR1 reads MDHEN; CDR2 reads SYDVKM. The CDR3 is 15 amino acids. The CDR3 nucleotides read TGTGCCAGCAGTTTAAGTCCGACGAGGACCTACGAGCAGTACTTC. Its protein product is CASSLSPTRTYEQYF.

This rearrangement joins TRBV6-1 to TRBJ2-7; 9 bases align to TRBD2. The germline CDR1 and CDR2 sequences are MNHNS and SASEGT. V lost 1 base and J lost 4; bases outside the gene matches: 11. The CDR3 is 17 residues long. CDR3 loop: CASSEVGGGVPPYEQYF. The DNA for the CDR3 is TGTGCCAGCAGTGAAGTTGGCGGGGGGGTCCCTCCTTACGAGCAGTACTTC.

The V and J genes are TRBV5-6 and TRBJ1-6; D gene unclear. V was shortened by 0 bases and J by 9 bases, with 7 bases between the two germline ends. CDR1 is SGHDT and CDR2 is YYEEEE in the germline V gene. The CDR3 sequence is 13 residues long. The CDR3 loop reads CASSLGVSSPLHF. CDR3 nucleotide sequence: TGTGCCAGCAGCTTGGGGGTAAGTTCACCCCTCCACTTT.

CDR3: CAWSVGPYEQYF. The CDR3 DNA reads as TGTGCCTGGAGTGTCGGACCCTACGAGCAGTACTTC. This sequence joins TRBV30 and TRBJ2-7, with D hard to call. The germline CDR1 and CDR2 sequences are GTSNPN and SVGIG (reference sequence). This CDR3 spans 12 amino acids. With 0 bases removed from V and 2 bases from J, the gap between germline ends came to 5 bases.

CDR3 DNA sequence: TGTGCCAGCAGCGGGACGGGACTACCATACGAGCAGTACTTC. It codes for CASSGTGLPYEQYF. This chain links TRBV9 with TRBJ2-7; the match to TRBD2 covers 7 bases. This CDR3 has 14 amino acids. Germline CDR1 is SGDLS and CDR2 is YYNGEE. V was clipped by 3 bases and J by 4 bases; unmatched bases: 7.

This clone appeared a single time. The chain uses TRBV11-2 and TRBJ1-1, with a tentative D call TRBD1 (5 bases). Germline-derived CDR1 and CDR2 are SGHAT and FQNNGV. This CDR3 contains 14 residues. Trimming took 3 bases from V and 1 from J, leaving 9 bases between them. CDR3 DNA: TGTGCCAGCAGCTTGTCCCAGGGGAACACTGAAGCTTTCTTT. Protein product: CASSLSQGNTEAFF. Filled out from reference TRBV11-2 and TRBJ1-1, the complete variable domain reads EAGVAQSPRYKIIEKRQSVAFWCNPISGHATLYWYQQILGQGPKLLIQFQNNGVVDDSQLPKDRFSAERLKGVDSTLKIQPAKLEDSAVYLCASSLSQGNTEAFFGQGTRLTVV.

This clone was picked up a small number of times. The gene calls are TRBV9 and TRBJ1-5; TRBD1 might be the D (5 bases). Germline V gene data show CDR1 as SGDLS and CDR2 as YYNGEE. The germline V and J ends were trimmed by 5 bases and 2 bases, with 14 bases remaining between them. The CDR3 runs 15 residues. CDR3 DNA: TGTGCCAGCAGTATTGATGGGGCACGCAATCAGCCCCAGCATTTT. The encoded protein is CASSIDGARNQPQHF.

V and J are TRBV5-1 and TRBJ1-2, with TRBD1 identical over 9 bases. The V gene end was trimmed by 2 bases and the J gene end by 8 bases; junction bases not matched to a gene: 7. CDR3 length: 14 amino acids. The germline CDR1 and CDR2 sequences are SGHRS and YFSETQ. The CDR3 region is CASSFWTGENGYTF. As DNA, the CDR3 is TGCGCCAGCAGCTTCTGGACAGGGGAAAACGGCTACACCTTC.